The sequence of this TCR beta chain was determined in a study of regulatory T cells in long-lasting Graves disease. Study-wide points: Persistent cases of Graves' showed reduced TCR diversity relative to newly diagnosed patients.

The time point is: persistent/refractory GD, antithyroid drugs over 5 years with positive TRAb. PBMC RNA was the source of the TCR library. This clonotype was counted ten times or more. As yet, its antigen is unknown. In building TCR beta libraries, iRepertoire HTBI primers were used together with Arm-PCR of CDR3 regions. Via MiXCR, TCRdb re-called the multiplex PCR reads, giving one row per CDR3 protein. Of under 450,000 distinct CDR3 sequences in the sample, around 24% are singletons; the top ten hold 26%. CDR1 is DFQATT and CDR2 is SNEGSKA in the germline V gene (reference sequence). The CDR3 is 14 amino acids. V shed 4 bases and J 7 bases; nucleotides not matched to a gene: 6.

This receptor was obtained from a female donor with Graves disease. The chain combines TRBV20-1 with TRBJ1-6; 8 positions agree with TRBD1. The sequencing used peripheral blood mononuclear cells (PBMCs), collected when the disease was refractory, from a patient treated with antithyroid drugs. The CDR3 sequence: CSAKTGARNSPLHF. The CDR3 nucleotides are TGCAGTGCTAAGACAGGGGCCAGGAATTCACCCCTCCACTTT.